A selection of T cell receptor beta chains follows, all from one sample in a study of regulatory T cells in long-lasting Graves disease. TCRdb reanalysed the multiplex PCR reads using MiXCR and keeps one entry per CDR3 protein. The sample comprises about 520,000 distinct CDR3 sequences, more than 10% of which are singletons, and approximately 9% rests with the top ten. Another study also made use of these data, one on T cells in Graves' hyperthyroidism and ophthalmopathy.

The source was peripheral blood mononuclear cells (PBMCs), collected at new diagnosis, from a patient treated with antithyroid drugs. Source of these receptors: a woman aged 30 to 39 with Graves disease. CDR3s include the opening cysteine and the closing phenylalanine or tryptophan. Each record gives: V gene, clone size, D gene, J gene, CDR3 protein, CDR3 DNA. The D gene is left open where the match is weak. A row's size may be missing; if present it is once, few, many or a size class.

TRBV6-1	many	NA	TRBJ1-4	CASSSLGGRYEELFF	TGTGCCAGCAGTAGTTTGGGGGGGCGATATGAAGAACTGTTTTTT
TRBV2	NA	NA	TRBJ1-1	CASNDKNTEAFF	TGTGCCAGCAACGACAAGAACACTGAAGCTTTCTTT
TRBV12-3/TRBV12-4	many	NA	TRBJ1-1	CASRLADWNTEAFF	TGTGCCAGCAGATTGGCCGATTGGAACACTGAAGCTTTCTTT
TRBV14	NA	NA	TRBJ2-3	CASSLLAFGDAQYF	TGTGCCAGCAGCCTCTTAGCGTTCGGAGATGCGCAGTATTTT
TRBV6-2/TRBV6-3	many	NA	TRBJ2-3	CASDRTSTDTQYF	TGTGCCAGCGACAGGACTAGCACAGATACGCAGTATTTT
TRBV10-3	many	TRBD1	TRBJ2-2	CAISGGTGRISGELFF	TGTGCCATCAGTGGAGGGACAGGGAGAATTTCCGGGGAGCTGTTTTTT
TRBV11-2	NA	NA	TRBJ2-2	CASSSTKSRRGTGELFF	TGTGCCAGCAGCTCAACTAAAAGTCGACGGGGCACCGGGGAGCTGTTTTTT
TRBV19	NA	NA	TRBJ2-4	CASSISVSKNIQYF	TGTGCCAGTAGTATAAGCGTGAGCAAAAACATTCAGTACTTC
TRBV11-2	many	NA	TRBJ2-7	CASSLLRGGNSYEQYF	TGTGCCAGCAGCTTACTACGAGGCGGGAACTCCTACGAGCAGTACTTC
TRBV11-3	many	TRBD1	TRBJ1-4	CASSKTGTGGEKLFF	TGTGCCAGCAGCAAAACCGGGACAGGGGGCGAAAAACTGTTTTTT
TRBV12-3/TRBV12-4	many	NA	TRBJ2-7	CASSLRGGISYEQYF	TGTGCCAGCAGTCTCCGTGGCGGAATCTCCTACGAGCAGTACTTC
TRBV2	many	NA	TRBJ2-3	CASRLAETDTQYF	TGTGCCAGCCGTCTAGCTGAAACAGATACGCAGTATTTT
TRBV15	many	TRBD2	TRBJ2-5	CATSRVTRGRYQETQYF	TGTGCCACCAGCAGAGTTACGCGCGGGAGGTACCAAGAGACCCAGTACTTC
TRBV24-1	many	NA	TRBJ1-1	CATSAGGVFTEAFF	TGTGCCACCAGTGCCGGGGGAGTTTTCACTGAAGCTTTCTTT
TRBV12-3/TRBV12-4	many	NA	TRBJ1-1	CASSPQVGVGAFF	TGTGCCAGCAGTCCCCAGGTTGGGGTGGGAGCTTTCTTT
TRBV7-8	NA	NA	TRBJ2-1	CASSVGTRDEQFF	TGTGCCAGCAGCGTCGGGACTCGAGATGAGCAGTTCTTC
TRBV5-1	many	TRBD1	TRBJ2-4	CASSPGQGLAKNIQYF	TGCGCCAGCAGCCCGGGACAGGGACTAGCCAAAAACATTCAGTACTTC
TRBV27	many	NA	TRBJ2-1	CASSSGDGSYNEQFF	TGTGCCAGCAGTTCCGGCGACGGATCCTACAATGAGCAGTTCTTC
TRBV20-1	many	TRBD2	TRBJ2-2	CSARETGTSSTGELFF	TGCAGTGCTAGAGAGACCGGGACTAGTAGTACCGGGGAGCTGTTTTTT
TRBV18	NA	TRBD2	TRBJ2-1	CASSPRTREDNEQFF	TGTGCCAGCTCACCTAGGACTAGAGAGGACAATGAGCAGTTCTTC
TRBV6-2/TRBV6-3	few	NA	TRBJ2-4	CASSESSTGLNIQYF	TGTGCCAGCAGTGAAAGTAGTACCGGTTTGAACATTCAGTACTTC
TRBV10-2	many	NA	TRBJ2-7	CASSVPLMTGGTYEQYF	TGCGCCAGCAGTGTTCCACTTATGACAGGCGGGACCTACGAGCAGTACTTC